This T cell receptor beta chain came from a study of T cell repertoires in cytomegalovirus infection. Study information: Public TCR beta signatures indicated both CMV infection and matching HLA type. Broader study findings: Cumulative frequency of public TCR beta families picked out carriers of CMV plus the relevant HLA.

The CDR3 consists of 14 residues. The germline V gene has CDR1 DFQATT and CDR2 SNEGSKA (reference sequence). V was pared by 5 bases and J by 7 bases, with 13 bases of the junction left unmatched. Each CDR3 protein is one row after TCRdb ran MiXCR on the reads. The table has approximately 910,000 distinct CDR3 sequences, roughly a third seen once. About this clonotype: Its cognate antigen is unknown.

The starting material was cultured CD8+ T cells from PBMCs, obtained from culture after CMV antigen stimulation. The J gene is TRBJ2-5, the V gene TRBV20-1, with 7 positions matching TRBD1. The receptor was derived from a human donor in good health (CMV status not recorded). Some clones in this sample may be carry-over from other donors' samples. The CDR3 sequence: CSADDREGPGTQYF. CDR3 nucleotide sequence: TGCAGTGCTGATGACAGGGAAGGGCCTGGGACCCAGTACTTC.